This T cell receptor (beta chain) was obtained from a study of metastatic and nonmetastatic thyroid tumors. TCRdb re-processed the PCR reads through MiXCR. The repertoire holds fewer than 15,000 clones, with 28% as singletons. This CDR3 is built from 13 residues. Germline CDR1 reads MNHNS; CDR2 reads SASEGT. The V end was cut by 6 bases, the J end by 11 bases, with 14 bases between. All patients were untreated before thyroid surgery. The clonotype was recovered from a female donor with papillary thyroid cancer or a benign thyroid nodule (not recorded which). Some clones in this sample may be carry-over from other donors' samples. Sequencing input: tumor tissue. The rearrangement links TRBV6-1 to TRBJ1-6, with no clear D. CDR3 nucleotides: TGTGCCAGCAGCAACAGTGTGGATGCACCCCTCCACTTT. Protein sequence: CASSNSVDAPLHF.